This T cell receptor beta chain was sequenced during a study of T cells in Graves' hyperthyroidism and ophthalmopathy. Broader study findings: Progression to ophthalmopathy was predicted a median of approximately seven months early. Also found in blood were most expanded thyroid clonotypes above 0.001.

In its sample, this clonotype was seen many times. Its antigen is as yet unknown. Using RNA transcripts as the source, TCR beta CDR3 regions were amplified. TCR CDR3 underwent first-round RT-PCR with the HTBI primer set. TCRdb independently ran MiXCR on the multiplex PCR reads; one entry per CDR3 protein. The table includes around 290,000 distinct CDR3 sequences, about 14% detected once. The TCR originated in a woman in her twenties or thirties with Graves' hyperthyroidism that later progressed to Graves' ophthalmopathy. Sequenced material: blood.

The CDR3 loop is CASSKLDPTREQYF. In DNA, the CDR3 is TGTGCCAGCAGCAAACTGGACCCGACACGCGAGCAGTACTTC. The chain carries TRBV7-9 and TRBJ2-7; unclear D gene. Germline V gene sequence: CDR1 SEHNR, CDR2 FQNEAQ (reference sequence). The germline V and J ends were trimmed by 5 bases and 6 bases, with 17 bases remaining between them. This CDR3 region has 14 residues.